Included here is one TCR beta chain sequence, with context. It lacks a known antigen. It has no much larger one-base neighbor in the sample; base qualities were not kept. Explained via the paper, the treatment or condition label denotes: around 19 received Ad26.COV2.S at low or high dose, single or two shots; several received placebo; per-sample allocation not given. Repertoires of vaccine and placebo recipients were sequenced from samples collected on day 63 after the first injection. In Cohort 1b, fewer than 30 adults aged 18-55 years were enrolled at a single site in Boston, USA, between 29 July and 7 August 2020. Ad26.COV2.S consisted of a replication-incompetent adenovirus type 26 vector by which a prefusion-stabilized SARS-CoV-2 spike protein from the original Wuhan strain was expressed. The immunoSEQ Assay was used to sequence TCRbeta CDR3 regions. After extraction, genomic DNA underwent amplification by bias-controlled multiplex PCR, followed by high-throughput sequencing. In the source study's methods: To quantify the absolute abundance of every unique TCRbeta CDR3 region, sequences were collapsed and filtered. T cell fraction was estimated by normalizing TCRbeta template counts to usable DNA, with usable DNA measured through amplification of reference genes found in all nucleated cells. Repertoire TCRs were annotated as SARS-CoV-2-specific when V gene, CDR3 amino acid sequence and J gene were exactly matched to a known reactive TCR set. MIRA supplied the reference SARS-CoV-2 TCR set, which was filtered for enrichment in COVID-19-positive ImmuneCODE repertoires so that public or cross-reactive TCRs were removed. Using the MIRA antigens, annotated TCRs were further analysed by specific ORF or by position within an ORF. Breadth was defined as the number of annotated unique rearrangements divided by the total number of unique productive rearrangements, and depth was defined as the summed frequency of the annotated unique rearrangements. TCR breadth was compared between groups using two-sided Wilcoxon rank-sum tests. The table comes from immuneACCESS by way of TCRdb, which keeps in-frame sequences with V and J called. Part of the clones is missing from these tables; in studies checked, under half for an unresolved V gene and the rest for unknown reasons. V and J calls and clone size follow that table, whereas D and trimming were derived from the DNA. The sample yields more than 300,000 clones; 86% were counted once. The ten largest clonotypes hold about 11% of the sample.

These data originate in a study of Ad26.COV2.S vaccination and SARS-CoV-2 variants (dated by TCRdb to the early 2020s). In the study overall: Donors in the vaccine arm were drawn from COV1001, a multicentre, randomized, double-blind, placebo-controlled phase I-IIa trial testing Ad26.COV2.S in healthy adults. Dosing of Ad26.COV2.S was intramuscular, at either 5x10^10 or 1x10^11 viral particles, delivered as one shot or as two shots spaced 56 days apart. The specificity and breadth of SARS-CoV-2-reactive T cell receptors after Ad26.COV2.S vaccination were assessed by TCRbeta repertoire sequencing. A total of some 30 samples were included in the TCR-sequenced set, comprising approximately 20 Ad26.COV2.S vaccine recipients, 5 placebo recipients and 8 SARS-CoV-2 convalescent individuals. Trial participants were randomized into five groups of five: low-dose or high-dose Ad26.COV2.S given once or twice, or placebo on both occasions. Investigators remained blinded to trial group allocation during experiments and outcome assessment. Study-wide conclusions, independent of this receptor: Vaccine and placebo recipients had comparable non-spike TCR breadth, which fits with the vaccine containing only spike. The study lacked the statistical power to compare responses across vaccine doses or regimens. Higher spike-specific TCR breadth was observed in Ad26.COV2.S recipients than in placebo recipients (P = 0.0014). After vaccination, spike-specific CD8+ and CD4+ T cell responses were reported to show substantial breadth. The authors noted that the TCR breadth and depth analyses may have underestimated total T cell responses.

The cysteine opens and the phenylalanine closes a CDR3 of 17 amino acids. Only the CDR3 part of the read is kept: 51 bases, read in frame from the first base. The germline V gene (reference sequence) specifies MNHEY as CDR1 and SMNVEV as CDR2. V is cut back by 5 bases and J by 4 bases, with 16 bases in the junction unmatched. The receptor was derived from a person between 18 and 65 years old who received the Ad26.COV2.S COVID-19 vaccine or a placebo. The sample was peripheral blood, taken in a trial of Ad26.COV2.S vaccine versus placebo. Recombination joined TRBV27 with TRBJ1-2; TRBD1 fits 7 bases in the junction. The DNA sequence follows: TGTGCCAGCAGTCTCTCCGGGACAGTCCTTCCTTTCTATGGCTACACCTTC. Translated, it gives CASSLSGTVLPFYGYTF.